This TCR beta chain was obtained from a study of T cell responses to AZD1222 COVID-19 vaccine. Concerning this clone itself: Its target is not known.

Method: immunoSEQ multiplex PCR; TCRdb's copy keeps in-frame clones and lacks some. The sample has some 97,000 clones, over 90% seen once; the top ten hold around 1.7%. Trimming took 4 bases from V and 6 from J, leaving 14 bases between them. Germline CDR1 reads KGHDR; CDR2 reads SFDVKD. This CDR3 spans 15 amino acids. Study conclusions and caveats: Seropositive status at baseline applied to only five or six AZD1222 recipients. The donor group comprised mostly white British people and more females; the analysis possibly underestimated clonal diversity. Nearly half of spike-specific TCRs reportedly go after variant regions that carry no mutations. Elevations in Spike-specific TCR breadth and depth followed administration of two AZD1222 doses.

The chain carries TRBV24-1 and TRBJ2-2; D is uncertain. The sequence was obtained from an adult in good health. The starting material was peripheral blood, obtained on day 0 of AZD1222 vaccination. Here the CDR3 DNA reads TGTGCCACCAGTGACCCCGGCCGGGTCGCCGGGGAGCTGTTTTTT. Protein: CATSDPGRVAGELFF.